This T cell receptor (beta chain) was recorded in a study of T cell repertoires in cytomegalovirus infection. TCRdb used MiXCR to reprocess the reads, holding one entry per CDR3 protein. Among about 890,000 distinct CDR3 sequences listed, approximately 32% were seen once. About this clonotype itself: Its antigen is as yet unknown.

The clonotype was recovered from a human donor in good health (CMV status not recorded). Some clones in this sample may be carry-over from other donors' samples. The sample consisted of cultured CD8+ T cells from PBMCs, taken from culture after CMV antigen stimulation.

The CDR3 sequence is CASSAGRANEQYV. DNA of the CDR3: TGTGCCAGCAGCGCTGGCAGGGCCAACGAGCAGTACGTC. This chain uses TRBV7-6 with TRBJ2-7, with D tentatively TRBD1 (5 bases). The CDR3 sequence is 13 residues long. Germline V CDR1 and CDR2: SGHVS, FNYEAQ. Trimming left V 5 bases short and J 5 bases short, with 13 bases between.